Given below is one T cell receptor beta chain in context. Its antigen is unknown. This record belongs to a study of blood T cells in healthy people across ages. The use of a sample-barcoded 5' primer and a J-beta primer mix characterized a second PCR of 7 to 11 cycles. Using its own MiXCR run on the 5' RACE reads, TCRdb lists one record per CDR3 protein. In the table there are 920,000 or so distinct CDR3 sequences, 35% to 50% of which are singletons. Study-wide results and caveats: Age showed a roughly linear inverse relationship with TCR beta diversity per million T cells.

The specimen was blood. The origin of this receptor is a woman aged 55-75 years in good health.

This chain's CDR3 is CASSASWAQYF. CDR3 coding DNA: TGTGCCAGCAGCGCTAGCTGGGCGCAGTACTTC. The J gene is TRBJ2-5, the V gene TRBV14, with D possibly being TRBD2 (5 bases). The CDR3 has 11 amino acids. V was clipped by 5 bases and J by 11 bases, with 12 bases between them. CDR1 is SGHDN, CDR2 FVKESK, per germline.